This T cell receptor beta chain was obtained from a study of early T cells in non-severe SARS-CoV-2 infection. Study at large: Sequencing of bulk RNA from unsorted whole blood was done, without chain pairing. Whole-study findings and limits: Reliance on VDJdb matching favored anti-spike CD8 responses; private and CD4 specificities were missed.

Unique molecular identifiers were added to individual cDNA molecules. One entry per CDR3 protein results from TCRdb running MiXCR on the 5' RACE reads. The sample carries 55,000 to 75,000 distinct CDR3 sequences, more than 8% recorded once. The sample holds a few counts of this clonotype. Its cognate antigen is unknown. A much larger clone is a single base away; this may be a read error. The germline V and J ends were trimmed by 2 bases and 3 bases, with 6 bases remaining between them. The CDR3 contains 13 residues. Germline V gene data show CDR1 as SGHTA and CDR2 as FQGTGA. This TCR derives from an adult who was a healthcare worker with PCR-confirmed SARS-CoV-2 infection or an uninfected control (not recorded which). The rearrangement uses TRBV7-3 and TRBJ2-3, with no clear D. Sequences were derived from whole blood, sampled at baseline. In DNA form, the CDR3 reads TGTGCCAGCAGCTTATCGGTAACAGATACGCAGTATTTT. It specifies CASSLSVTDTQYF.